The source of this TCR beta chain is a study of blood T cell repertoires in COVID-19 (dated by TCRdb to the early 2020s). In terms of the full investigation: Samples from collaborators originated in the United States, Italy and Spain and spanned both the acute and convalescent phases of COVID-19. The material from the prospective study consisted of cDNA or gDNA derived from T cells, B-cell-depleted T cells, or PBMCs. Subjects who had been exposed to COVID-19, were actively infected with it, or had recovered from it provided the deeply sampled blood TCRbeta repertoires that made up the dataset. A freely available public database, intended as a resource for researchers studying the immune response to SARS-CoV-2, is where the repertoires were released. Samples were obtained from the ongoing ImmuneRACE study (first 160 participants) and from about 1,300 subjects provided by 6 global collaborators. A de-identified subject ID, COVID-19 status, age in years and sex were almost always included in the sample metadata. Where available, HLA class I and class II types were taken from metadata supplied by the sample provider and were not determined by assay-based typing. Overall study outcomes, separate from this receptor: The amount of clinical and demographic metadata varied by source and participant and was provided uncurated.

TCRbeta CDR3 regions were amplified from genomic DNA using the immunoSEQ Assay, a bias-controlled multiplex PCR. In the original analysis: The number of nucleated cells in each sample was estimated by amplification of reference gene primers within the assay. To quantify the absolute abundance of each unique TCRbeta CDR3 rearrangement, sequence reads were collapsed and filtered. Productive Simpson clonality was computed per sample as the square root of Simpson's diversity index over productive rearrangements. TCRdb took over this immuneACCESS table, retaining in-frame rearrangements with V and J assigned. Such tables are incomplete; in checked studies, under half of the missing clones stem from an unresolved V gene, and the remainder is unexplained. The DNA was the basis for D and trimming; V, J and clone size are from that table. The sample data list around 65,000 clones, and nearly 80% of these were observed just once. The ten largest make up roughly 50% of the sample.

This clone is a singleton in its sample. Its recognized antigen is unknown. Nothing much larger sits one base from this clone, and base qualities are not available. Whole blood was collected in K2EDTA tubes by collaborating institutions according to the institutions' own protocols. For TCRbeta analysis, collaborators shipped samples in one of three forms: frozen whole blood, isolated PBMCs, or DNA extracted from either of those sample types. From the cysteine up to the phenylalanine, the CDR3 has a length of 17 residues. Only CDR3 DNA is held: 51 bases, read in frame from base 1. The V end gives up 5 bases and the J end 2 bases, leaving 12 bases in the junction not matched to a gene. Via the germline V gene, CDR1 is SGHAT and CDR2 FQNNGV.

This sequence was found in a human donor in a cohort sampled during active COVID-19. The chain uses TRBV11-2 and TRBJ2-3, and TRBD1 aligns with 8 junction nucleotides. The sequenced sample was peripheral blood. CDR3 reads: CASSRTGMSSPTDTQYF. Here is the DNA: TGTGCCAGCAGCCGGACAGGGATGAGCTCTCCCACAGATACGCAGTATTTT.